These 10 T cell receptor beta chains came from one sample sequenced in a study of PD-1 blockade in mismatch repair-deficient tumors. Libraries were prepared by immunoSEQ multiplex PCR; TCRdb keeps only in-frame clonotypes and omits some of them. The sample has 100,000 to 150,000 clones; more than 85% are singletons. The sample was peripheral blood, taken 44 weeks after starting pembrolizumab. The receptors shown here come from an adult with mismatch repair-deficient cancer.

This clone appeared once. The chain has TRBV28 and TRBJ2-7, with D tentatively TRBD1 (5 bases). Germline CDR1 is MDHEN and CDR2 is SYDVKM. V was cut by 3 bases and J by 4 bases, with 19 bases left in between. CDR3 size: 16 residues. The CDR3 DNA follows: TGTGCCAGCAGTTTTATGGGGCAGGGTGGACGGTACGAGCAGTACTTC. Its translation: CASSFMGQGGRYEQYF.

The gene calls are TRBV7-6 and TRBJ2-1, with 9 nucleotides matching TRBD2. Germline trimming cut 1 base from V and 5 bases from J; bases unmatched to any gene: 9. From germline, CDR1 is SGHVS and CDR2 FNYEAQ. CDR3 length: 17 residues. The CDR3 region is CASSLVGTSGPNNEQFF. The CDR3 DNA follows: TGTGCCAGCAGCTTAGTCGGAACTAGCGGGCCGAACAATGAGCAGTTCTTC.

The chain recombines TRBV6-5 with TRBJ2-5; possibly TRBD2 for D (6 bases). V lost 5 bases, J lost 3 bases, and 13 bases lay in between. In germline, CDR1 is MNHEY, CDR2 SVGAGI. CDR3 length: 14 amino acids. CDR3 bases: TGTGCCAGCAGTCCGGGATGGGGGGAAGAGACCCAGTACTTC. It specifies CASSPGWGEETQYF.

CDR3 residues: CASSLKMGVRTGELFF. The CDR3 DNA reads TGTGCCAGCAGCTTAAAGATGGGGGTACGAACCGGGGAGCTGTTTTTT. This chain uses TRBV7-2 with TRBJ2-2; D assignment may be TRBD1 or TRBD2 (5 bases each). The length of the CDR3 is 16 residues. The germline CDR1 and CDR2 sequences are SGHTA and FQGNSA. Trimming cost V 2 bases and J 5 bases, with 15 bases left between them.

This sequence joins TRBV6-1 and TRBJ1-2, with D tentatively TRBD1 (5 bases). The CDR3 is made up of 14 amino acids. The V end was cut by 3 bases, the J end by 3 bases, with 11 bases between. From germline, CDR1 is MNHNS and CDR2 SASEGT. Here the CDR3 DNA reads TGTGCCAGCAGTGATGGGACGGATTACTATGGCTACACCTTC. As protein: CASSDGTDYYGYTF.

This rearrangement joins TRBV7-8 to TRBJ1-2; weak D call: TRBD1 (6 bases). This CDR3 spans 14 amino acids. Trimming shortened V by 1 base and J by 7 bases, and 13 bases separated the two germline ends. Germline V gives CDR1 SGHVS, CDR2 FQNEAQ. CDR3 in amino acids: CASSLEGRGPGYTF. CDR3 DNA sequence: TGTGCCAGCAGCTTAGAGGGCAGGGGACCTGGCTACACCTTC.

Regarding this clone: Distinct nucleotide sequences in the sample also encode this CDR3. The chain is built from TRBV5-1 and TRBJ1-3; D is unresolved. V lost 4 bases, J lost 2 bases, and 10 bases lay in between. Germline CDR1 SGHRS, CDR2 YFSETQ. This CDR3 is built from 14 residues. The CDR3 protein is CASSLGSPGNTIYF. The DNA of the CDR3 is TGCGCCAGCAGCCTGGGGTCCCCTGGAAACACCATATATTTT.

The chain recombines TRBV28 with TRBJ2-1, with 13 bases lining up with TRBD2. Germline V gives CDR1 MDHEN, CDR2 SYDVKM. This CDR3 is built from 18 residues. Unmatched junction bases numbered 6, after V lost 2 bases and J lost 2 bases. For the CDR3, the DNA is TGTGCCAGCAGTTTACCGACTAGCGGGAGGATGGCCTACAATGAGCAGTTCTTC. Amino acids: CASSLPTSGRMAYNEQFF.

The V call is TRBV5-6, the J call TRBJ2-5, with D uncertain. CDR3 length equals 14 residues. From germline, CDR1 is SGHDT and CDR2 YYEEEE. V was clipped by 1 base and J by 6 bases, with 13 bases between them. The CDR3 sequence is CASSLSAGRKTQYF. DNA of the CDR3: TGTGCCAGCAGCTTGTCGGCAGGCCGAAAGACCCAGTACTTC.

The gene calls are TRBV28 and TRBJ2-7; D possibly corresponds to TRBD2 (6 bases). V lost 8 bases to trimming and J lost 4 bases, with 21 bases between them. CDR3 length: 15 amino acids. Germline V gives CDR1 MDHEN, CDR2 SYDVKM. As DNA, the CDR3 is TGTGCCAGCGGAACCGTGAGACTAGATAAATACGAGCAGTACTTC. Its translation: CASGTVRLDKYEQYF.